This TCR beta chain came from a study of T cells after yellow fever vaccination. The germline V gene encodes CDR1 DFQATT and CDR2 SNEGSKA (reference sequence). The CDR3 extends over 14 amino acids. The trim removed 6 bases at V and 5 bases at J, leaving 11 bases unmatched. Notes on the study in general: Abundant clonotypes from the bulk population could contaminate FACS-sorted repertoires. Some clonotypes, a small share, were shared between CD4 and CD8 compartments.

5'RACE template switching generated TCR cDNA, adding a universal primer site and UMIs. TCRdb analysed the 5' RACE reads with MiXCR anew, one entry per CDR3 protein. The repertoire holds about 74,000 distinct CDR3 sequences, with approximately 7.7% as singletons. This clonotype occurred a few times. Antigen: not known. The receptor comes from a young man who received the YFV17D yellow fever vaccine. The material sequenced was CD8+ T cells sorted from PBMCs, taken 4 to 5 days after the first yellow fever vaccination. The chain employs TRBV20-1 and TRBJ1-1; 8 nucleotides line up with TRBD1. CDR3 DNA: TGCAGTGCGCATCTCCAGGGGGCCGGGACTGAAGCTTTCTTT. Its protein is CSAHLQGAGTEAFF.